This TCR beta chain was sequenced during a study of blood T cell repertoires in COVID-19 (dated by TCRdb to the early 2020s). General notes on the study: Samples from collaborators originated in the United States, Italy and Spain and spanned both the acute and convalescent phases of COVID-19. The prospective study material was composed of cDNA or gDNA derived from T cells, B-cell-depleted T cells, or PBMCs. Subjects who had been exposed to COVID-19, were actively infected with it, or had recovered from it provided the deeply sampled blood TCRbeta repertoires that made up the dataset. The repertoires were made available in a free public database intended to serve as a resource for research on the immune response to SARS-CoV-2. Samples came from the ongoing ImmuneRACE study (first 160 participants) plus 1,254 subjects from 6 global collaborators. Nearly every sample came with metadata listing a de-identified subject ID, COVID-19 status, age in years and sex. Where available, HLA class I and class II types were obtained from metadata supplied by the sample provider rather than from assay-based typing. General study outcomes and caveats: Clinical and demographic metadata were provided uncurated, with the amount varying by source and participant.

Counted from cysteine to phenylalanine, this CDR3 has 14 amino acids. Of the read, only the CDR3 DNA is kept; its 42 bases are in frame from base 1. V and J lose 3 bases and 2 bases, and a span of 10 bases separates them. The germline V gene yields SGHVS for CDR1 and FQNEAQ for CDR2. A remark on this clone: It lacks a known antigen. Within one base of it there is no much larger clone, and no base qualities were kept.

The collaborating institutions used their own protocols to collect whole blood in K2EDTA tubes. For TCRbeta analysis, collaborators shipped samples in one of three forms: frozen whole blood, isolated PBMCs, or DNA extracted from either of those sample types. The immunoSEQ Assay, a bias-controlled multiplex PCR, was used to amplify TCRbeta CDR3 regions from genomic DNA. Turning to the authors' computational methods: Nucleated cell counts per sample were estimated from amplification of reference gene primers within the assay. To quantify the absolute abundance of each unique TCRbeta CDR3 rearrangement, sequence reads were collapsed and filtered. For each sample, productive Simpson clonality was calculated by taking the square root of Simpson's diversity index across productive rearrangements. TCRdb took over this immuneACCESS table, retaining in-frame rearrangements with V and J assigned. Such tables are incomplete; in checked studies, under half of the missing clones stem from an unresolved V gene, and the remainder is unexplained. The D gene and trimming were derived from the DNA, and the V and J assignments and clone size from that table. Recorded for this sample are about 220,000 clones; approximately 84% of them occurred a single time. The ten largest make up 2% to 2.5% of the sample.

The receptor was isolated from a woman aged 55-70 years with acute or convalescent COVID-19. Material for sequencing was peripheral blood. The sequence is built from TRBV7-8 and TRBJ1-1; the D gene lacks a confident call. The CDR3 reads CASSFSDSNTEAFF. The DNA sequence reads TGTGCCAGCAGCTTTTCAGATTCAAACACTGAAGCTTTCTTT.